Presented here are 13 T cell receptor beta chains from one specimen sequenced in a study of blood T cells in healthy people across ages. Sample-barcoded 5' priming and a J-beta primer mix drove a second PCR of about 6 to 12 cycles. In TCRdb, the 5' RACE reads were re-called with MiXCR into one record per CDR3 protein. The table lists about 840,000 distinct CDR3 sequences, about 29% of them singletons. These same records also appear under a second study, on T cells of mothers and their children.

Sequencing was carried out using blood. The origin of the receptors is a woman aged 40 to 49 in good health.

About this clonotype itself: At one of its ends the junction is not consistent with the germline gene, which may arise from a read error. The rearrangement joins TRBV7-2 to TRBJ2-2, with D possibly TRBD2 on 6 matching bases. From germline, CDR1 is SGHTA and CDR2 FQGNSA. The CDR3 spans 16 residues. CDR3 DNA: TGTGCCAACCAGCTTAGCGGTAGCCTAAACACCCGGGAGCTGTTTTTT. Its protein is CANQLSGSLNTRELFF.

The chain employs TRBV14 and TRBJ1-2; 8 nucleotides match TRBD1. Germline CDR1 reads SGHDN; CDR2 reads FVKESK. CDR3 length equals 16 residues. V trimming: 3 bases; J trimming: 8 bases; junction bases outside the gene matches: 14. The CDR3: CASSQGRTGFVGGYTF. As DNA, the CDR3 is TGTGCCAGCAGCCAGGGGCGGACAGGGTTTGTTGGAGGCTACACCTTC. The full variable domain, its missing parts supplied by reference TRBV14 and TRBJ1-2, is EAGVTQFPSHSVIEKGQTVTLRCDPISGHDNLYWYRRVMGKEIKFLLHFVKESKQDESGMPNNRFLAERTGGTYSTLKVQPAELEDSGVYFCASSQGRTGFVGGYTFGSGTRLTVV.

This clonotype was seen a handful of times. V gene TRBV5-8 combines with J gene TRBJ2-2; 8 nucleotides agree with TRBD2. The germline gives CDR1 SGHTS, CDR2 YDEGEE. This CDR3 is 18 amino acids long. The V gene end was trimmed by 0 bases and the J gene end by 0 bases; junction bases not matched to a gene: 7. The CDR3 here is CASSLGLAGVTNTGELFF. The CDR3 region has the DNA TGTGCCAGCAGCTTGGGTCTAGCGGGTGTTACGAACACCGGGGAGCTGTTTTTT.

There are a few counts of this clonotype. The chain is built from TRBV28 and TRBJ2-7; D may match TRBD1 or TRBD2 (5 bases each). The germline gives CDR1 MDHEN, CDR2 SYDVKM. The CDR3 totals 12 residues. V dropped 11 bases and J dropped 2 bases, with 13 bases sitting between them. The CDR3 DNA sequence: TGTGCCTGCCTCGGGACGGCCTACGAGCAGTACTTC. It encodes CACLGTAYEQYF.

This clonotype has just one count. The V gene is TRBV20-1, the J gene TRBJ1-1; tentatively, D is TRBD1 (5 bases). V was trimmed by 4 bases and J by 2 bases, leaving 14 bases between them. The CDR3 extends over 14 amino acids. Looked up from germline, CDR1 is DFQATT and CDR2 is SNEGSKA (reference sequence). Here the CDR3 reads CSATRDLHNTEAFF. In DNA, the CDR3 is TGCAGTGCTACCCGGGACTTACACAACACTGAAGCTTTCTTT.

Of note for this clonotype: Germline and junction disagree at one end, which may indicate a read error. The rearrangement uses TRBV5-1 and TRBJ1-1; D not certain. The CDR3 runs to 15 residues. The germline CDR1 and CDR2 sequences are SGHRS and YFSETQ. The CDR3 coding sequence is TGCGCCAGCAGCTTGGAAGCGGGATCGGGCACTGAAACTTTCTTT. Its protein is CASSLEAGSGTETFF.

This clonotype has at least ten counts. V is TRBV7-8 and J is TRBJ2-5; D remains ambiguous. The CDR3 has 15 amino acids. Trimming cost V 5 bases and J 5 bases, with 18 bases left between them. Germline V gives CDR1 SGHVS, CDR2 FQNEAQ. The CDR3 coding sequence is TGTGCCAGCAGCCTACCCCCAGGCCCGCGCGAGACCCAGTACTTC. Residues: CASSLPPGPRETQYF.

The chain joins TRBV19 to TRBJ2-3; 9 bases fit TRBD2. V gave up 5 bases and J gave up 4 bases; unmatched junction bases: 10. This CDR3 region has 16 residues. Germline CDR1 reads LNHDA; CDR2 reads SQIVND (reference sequence). The CDR3 here is CASSSRAGGSADTQYF. For the CDR3, the DNA is TGTGCCAGTAGTTCCCGAGCGGGGGGTAGCGCAGATACGCAGTATTTT.

The rearrangement links TRBV25-1 to TRBJ2-5; 12 positions match TRBD2. CDR1 MGHDK and CDR2 SYGVNS come from the germline V gene. V lost 2 bases to trimming and J lost 6 bases; unmatched junction nucleotides: 10. The CDR3 runs 17 residues. CDR3 in amino acids: CASSEPQLAGGGKTQYF. The CDR3 DNA reads TGTGCCAGCAGTGAACCCCAACTAGCGGGGGGCGGTAAGACCCAGTACTTC.

V is TRBV5-6 and J is TRBJ2-4; D is possibly TRBD1 or TRBD2 (5 bases each). The tail of the sequence fits TRBJ2-7 better, so the J call may be wrong. The CDR3 length is 14 residues. Per germline, CDR1 SGHDT and CDR2 YYEEEE. The CDR3 sequence is CASSWDQETYEQYF. DNA of the CDR3: TGTGCCAGCAGCTGGGACCAGGAAACCTACGAGCAGTACTTC.

Concerning this clonotype itself: At one of its ends the junction is not consistent with the germline gene, which may arise from a read error. The chain has TRBV3-1 and TRBJ2-1, with 11 nucleotides matching TRBD1. The length of the CDR3 is 15 residues. Germline assignment: CDR1 LGHDT and CDR2 YNNKEL (reference sequence). CDR3 residues: CVSSQVDRGPYEQFF. CDR3 DNA: TGTGTCAGCAGCCAAGTGGACAGGGGGCCCTACGAGCAGTTCTTC.

This sequence joins TRBV18 and TRBJ2-7, with 8 bases matching TRBD1. The junction had 10 bases not matched to a gene; V was cut back by 4 bases and J by 8 bases. Germline V lookup: CDR1 KGHSH, CDR2 LQKENI. There are 14 residues in the CDR3. The CDR3 sequence is CASSQDRGLTQQYF. The DNA for the CDR3 is TGTGCCAGCTCACAAGACAGGGGTCTAACTCAGCAGTACTTC.

A few counts support this clonotype. The chain recombines TRBV9 with TRBJ1-1; D unresolved. The CDR3 is 13 residues long. The germline V and J ends were trimmed by 4 bases and 4 bases, with 11 bases remaining between them. Germline assignment: CDR1 SGDLS and CDR2 YYNGEE. DNA for the CDR3: TGTGCCAGCAGCACACAAGTCGGCACTGAAGCTTTCTTT. Translating it yields CASSTQVGTEAFF.